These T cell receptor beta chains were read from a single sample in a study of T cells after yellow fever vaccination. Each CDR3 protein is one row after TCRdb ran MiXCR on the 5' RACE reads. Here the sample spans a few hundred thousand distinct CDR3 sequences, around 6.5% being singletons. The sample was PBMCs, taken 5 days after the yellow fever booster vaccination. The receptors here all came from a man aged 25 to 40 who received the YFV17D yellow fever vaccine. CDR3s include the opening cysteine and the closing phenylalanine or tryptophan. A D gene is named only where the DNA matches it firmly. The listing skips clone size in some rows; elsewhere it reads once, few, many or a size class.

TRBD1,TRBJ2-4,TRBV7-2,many,CASSLTGVENIQYF,TGTGCCAGCAGCCTCACAGGGGTGGAAAACATTCAGTACTTC
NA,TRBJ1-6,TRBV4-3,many,CASSQVVLGTSPLHF,TGCGCCAGCAGCCAAGTAGTGTTGGGGACTTCACCCCTCCACTTT
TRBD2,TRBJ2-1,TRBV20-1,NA,CSARRLAGISNEQFF,TGCAGTGCTAGGAGACTAGCGGGAATAAGCAATGAGCAGTTCTTC
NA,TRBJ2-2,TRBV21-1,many,CASGGTVMTGELFF,TGTGCCAGCGGGGGGACGGTTATGACCGGGGAGCTGTTTTTT
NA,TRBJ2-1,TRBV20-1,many,CSARLARYNEQFF,TGCAGTGCTAGACTAGCGAGATACAATGAGCAGTTCTTC
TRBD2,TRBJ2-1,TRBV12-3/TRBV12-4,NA,CAFCLARGLAGNYNEQFF,TGTGCCTTCTGTTTAGCGCGGGGACTAGCGGGCAACTACAATGAGCAGTTCTTC
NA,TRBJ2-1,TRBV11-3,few,CASSLDRIAEEQFF,TGTGCCAGCAGCTTAGATCGAATAGCGGAGGAGCAGTTCTTC
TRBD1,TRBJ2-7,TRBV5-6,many,CASSSGQTSLYEQYF,TGTGCCAGCAGTTCGGGACAGACGAGCCTTTACGAGCAGTACTTC
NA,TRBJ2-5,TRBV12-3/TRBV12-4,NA,CASSPTPLDGETQYF,TGTGCCAGCAGCCCAACCCCGCTAGATGGGGAGACCCAGTACTTC
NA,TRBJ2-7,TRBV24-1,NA,CATDGHWRAYEQYF,TGTGCCACTGACGGTCACTGGCGAGCCTACGAGCAGTACTTC
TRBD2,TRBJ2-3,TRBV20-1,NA,CSAKVGLGWSDTQYF,TGCAGTGCTAAGGTCGGACTAGGCTGGTCAGATACGCAGTATTTT
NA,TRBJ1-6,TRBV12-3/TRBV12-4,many,CASSARTGKGNSPLHF,TGTGCCAGCAGTGCCCGCACCGGGAAGGGTAATTCACCCCTCCACTTT
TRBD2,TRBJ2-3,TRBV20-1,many,CSAMTSGRDTQYF,TGCAGTGCCATGACTAGCGGGAGGGATACGCAGTATTTT
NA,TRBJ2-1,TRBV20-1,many,CSARGPDGNEQFF,TGCAGTGCTAGGGGGCCCGACGGCAATGAGCAGTTCTTC
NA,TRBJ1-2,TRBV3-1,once,CASSQESYGFTF,TGTGCCAGCAGCCAAGAATCCTATGGCTTCACCTTC
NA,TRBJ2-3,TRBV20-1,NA,CCARDSRAQGTDTQYF,TGCTGTGCTAGAGATAGCAGGGCTCAAGGAACAGATACGCAGTATTTT
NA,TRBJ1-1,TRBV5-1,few,CASSSQLGLQGTEAFF,TGCGCCAGCAGCAGCCAATTGGGGTTGCAGGGCACTGAAGCTTTCTTT
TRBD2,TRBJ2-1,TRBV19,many,CASSIDSGDSYNEQFF,TGTGCCAGTAGTATTGATAGCGGGGACTCCTACAATGAGCAGTTCTTC
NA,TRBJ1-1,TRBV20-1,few,CSASSGRETEAFF,TGCAGTGCTAGTTCGGGCCGAGAAACTGAAGCTTTCTTT
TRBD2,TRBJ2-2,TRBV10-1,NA,CASSEPRGLAGGMNTGELFF,TGCGCCAGCAGTGAGCCCCGGGGGCTAGCGGGAGGGATGAACACCGGGGAGCTGTTTTTT
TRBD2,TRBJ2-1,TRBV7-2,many,CASSFIAGGPRNEQFF,TGTGCCAGCAGCTTTATAGCGGGAGGGCCTCGCAATGAGCAGTTCTTC
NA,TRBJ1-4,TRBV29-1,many,CSVETGIEAEKLFF,TGCAGCGTAGAGACCGGGATTGAAGCTGAAAAACTGTTTTTT
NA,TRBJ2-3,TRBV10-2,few,CASSDILGLGEITASTDTQYF,TGCGCCAGCAGTGACATTTTGGGACTGGGTGAGATAACGGCTAGCACAGATACGCAGTATTTT
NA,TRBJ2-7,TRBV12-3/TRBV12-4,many,CASSFQGGVLEQYF,TGTGCCAGCAGTTTTCAGGGGGGAGTTCTCGAGCAGTACTTC
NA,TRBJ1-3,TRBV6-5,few,CASSYSVQQGNTIYF,TGTGCCAGCAGTTACTCGGTTCAGCAAGGAAACACCATATATTTT
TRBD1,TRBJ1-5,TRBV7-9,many,CASSLGQGASNQPQHF,TGTGCCAGCAGCTTAGGACAGGGGGCGAGCAATCAGCCCCAGCATTTT
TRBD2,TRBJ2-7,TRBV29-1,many,CSVEDPAGGRTYEQYF,TGCAGCGTTGAGGACCCAGCGGGAGGGCGAACCTACGAGCAGTACTTC
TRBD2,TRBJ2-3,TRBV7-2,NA,CASSWGAGGVIDTQYF,TGTGCCAGCAGCTGGGGTGCGGGAGGAGTGATAGATACGCAGTATTTT
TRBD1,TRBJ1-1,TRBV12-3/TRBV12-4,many,CASSSQQGAGVNTEAFF,TGTGCCAGCAGTTCGCAACAGGGGGCGGGAGTGAACACTGAAGCTTTCTTT
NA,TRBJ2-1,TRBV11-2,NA,CASSRRGNEQFF,TGTGCCAGCAGCCGGAGAGGGAATGAGCAGTTCTTC
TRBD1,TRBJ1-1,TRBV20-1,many,CSARDPRQGGPIAEAFF,TGCAGTGCTAGAGATCCACGACAGGGGGGTCCTATCGCTGAAGCTTTCTTT
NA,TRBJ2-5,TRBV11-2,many,CASRHRAGTETQYF,TGTGCCAGCAGGCACAGGGCCGGGACGGAGACCCAGTACTTC
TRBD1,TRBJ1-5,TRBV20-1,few,CSARGTGGDNQPQHF,TGCAGTGCTAGAGGGACAGGGGGTGACAATCAGCCCCAGCATTTT
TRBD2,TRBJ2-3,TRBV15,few,CATSPSGSGRFRDTQYF,TGTGCCACCAGCCCCTCGGGAAGCGGGAGGTTTAGAGATACGCAGTATTTT
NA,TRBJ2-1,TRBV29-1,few,CSVEVGGQWFF,TGCAGCGTTGAAGTAGGAGGACAGTGGTTCTTC
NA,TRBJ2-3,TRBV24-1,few,CATSGYREFTDTQYF,TGTGCCACCAGTGGTTACAGGGAGTTCACAGATACGCAGTATTTT